Listed here are 15 T cell receptor beta chains from one sample, sequenced in a study of Graves' ophthalmopathy and Graves' hyperthyroidism. As the template, RNA transcripts were used to amplify TCR beta CDR3 regions. The first round was an RT-PCR with HTBI primers, and the second round was a multiplex PCR. TCRdb ran MiXCR on the multiplex PCR reads and lists one entry per CDR3 protein. The data hold 450,000 to 600,000 distinct CDR3 sequences, with about 35% observed a single time. Input material: peripheral blood or thyroid tissue (not recorded which). The source is an adult man with Graves' hyperthyroidism.

Concerning this clonotype itself: A much larger clone differs by one base, so this may be a read error. The chain uses TRBV12-3 or TRBV12-4 and TRBJ2-7; no reliable D call. V shed 2 bases and J shed 9 bases, with 14 bases lying between them. The CDR3 runs 13 residues. Here the CDR3 DNA reads TGTGCCAGCAGTTTATCTGGGAAAAACGGGCAGTACTTC. As protein: CASSLSGKNGQYF.

This clonotype was detected many times. The chain carries TRBV24-1 and TRBJ1-3; TRBD1 aligns across 12 bases. Germline V gives CDR1 KGHDR, CDR2 SFDVKD. V was clipped by 4 bases and J by 4 bases; unmatched bases: 4. There are 16 residues in the CDR3. The chain's CDR3 is CATSEGTGGEGNTIYF. The CDR3 nucleotides are TGTGCCACCAGTGAAGGGACAGGGGGCGAGGGAAACACCATATATTTT.

The CDR3 nucleotides are TGTGCCGGCACCCTCCTGTCAGGGGGGTGTCAGCCCCAGCATTTT. This translates into CAGTLLSGGCQPQHF. This chain links TRBV2 with TRBJ1-5, with 7 bases aligning to TRBD1. Looked up from germline, CDR1 is SNHLY and CDR2 is FYNNEI. V lost 11 bases, J lost 6 bases, and 16 bases stayed unmatched. This CDR3 has 15 residues.

Comment on this clonotype: Mismatch with germline at one junction end may stem from a read error. The V gene is TRBV10-3, the J gene TRBJ2-2; the match to TRBD1 covers 9 bases. Germline CDR1 and CDR2: ENHRY and SYGVKD. The CDR3 runs to 16 residues. CDR3 in amino acids: CASSYTGTGLTGELFF. The CDR3 region has the DNA TGTGCCAGCAGTTACACCGGGACAGGGCTAACCGGGGAGCTGTTTTTT.

This clonotype was counted ten times or more. The chain links TRBV7-2 to TRBJ2-7; 7 bases match TRBD1. In germline, CDR1 is SGHTA, CDR2 FQGNSA. The CDR3 has 14 residues. After removal of 5 bases from V and 1 base from J, the junction contained 5 bases not matched to a gene. The CDR3 region has the DNA TGTGCCAGCAGCGGGCAGACAGGGTCCTACGAGCAGTACTTC. It translates to CASSGQTGSYEQYF. Based on the CDR3 plus reference TRBV7-2 and TRBJ2-7, the full variable domain is GAGVSQSPSNKVTEKGKDVELRCDPISGHTALYWYRQSLGQGLEFLIYFQGNSAPDKSGLPSDRFSAERTGGSVSTLTIQRTQQEDSAVYLCASSGQTGSYEQYFGPGTRLTVT.

The chain has TRBV10-3 and TRBJ1-1, with TRBD1 as a possible D gene (6 bases). This CDR3 has 14 residues. Germline assignment: CDR1 ENHRY and CDR2 SYGVKD. V lost 6 bases, J lost 4 bases, and 15 bases lay in between. The CDR3 protein is CAIRAGAGATEAFF. DNA for the CDR3: TGTGCCATCAGGGCTGGGGCAGGGGCCACTGAAGCTTTCTTT.

This clonotype was seen at least ten times. The chain links TRBV5-1 to TRBJ2-5, with 7 bases matching TRBD2. There are 15 residues in the CDR3. V lost 5 bases to trimming and J lost 4 bases; unmatched junction nucleotides: 11. Germline V lookup: CDR1 SGHRS, CDR2 YFSETQ. The CDR3 DNA reads TGCGCCAGCAGGGTGTGGCGGGAGCGCCCAGAGACCCAGTACTTC. Its protein product is CASRVWRERPETQYF.

This clonotype was recorded at least ten times. This chain links TRBV29-1 with TRBJ2-6, with D possibly matching TRBD1 (6 bases). Germline CDR1 SQVTM, CDR2 ANQGSEA. With 4 bases removed from V and 0 bases from J, the gap between germline ends came to 25 bases. The CDR3 has 20 amino acids. CDR3 coding DNA: TGCAGCGTTGGAGGTATGATAACCCAAACAGGGTCCTCTGGGGCCAACGTCCTGACTTTC. This codes for CSVGGMITQTGSSGANVLTF.

J is TRBJ1-5 and V is TRBV12-3 or TRBV12-4; the match to TRBD1 covers 7 bases. This CDR3 is 13 amino acids long. The V gene end was trimmed by 6 bases and the J gene end by 6 bases; junction bases not matched to a gene: 5. CDR3 amino acids: CASRKGAVQPQHF. The CDR3 DNA follows: TGTGCCAGCAGGAAGGGGGCAGTTCAGCCCCAGCATTTT.

This chain links TRBV30 with TRBJ1-1, with a tentative D call TRBD1 (5 bases). The CDR3 loop spans 12 amino acids. Trimming cost V 4 bases and J 6 bases, with 12 bases left between them. The V gene's germline CDR1 is GTSNPN and CDR2 SVGIG (reference sequence). CDR3: CAWTRGDAEAFF. CDR3 nucleotide sequence: TGTGCCTGGACGAGGGGTGACGCTGAAGCTTTCTTT.

The chain joins TRBV20-1 to TRBJ2-7, with TRBD2 identical over 14 bases. V dropped 3 bases and J dropped 1; count of bases not matched to a gene: 11. The CDR3 covers 18 residues. Germline V gene sequence: CDR1 DFQATT, CDR2 SNEGSKA (reference sequence). CDR3 residues: CSARWSGLAGEGSYEQYF. For the CDR3, the DNA is TGCAGTGCTAGGTGGTCGGGACTAGCGGGAGAGGGTTCCTACGAGCAGTACTTC.

This clonotype was seen ten or more times. The rearrangement uses TRBV20-1 and TRBJ2-2; 10 positions agree with TRBD2. V dropped 1 base and J dropped 7; count of bases not matched to a gene: 6. Germline CDR1 is DFQATT and CDR2 is SNEGSKA (reference sequence). The CDR3 spans 15 residues. The CDR3 DNA sequence: TGCAGTGCTAGAGTAGCGGGGGGAGGCGGCGGGGAGCTGTTTTTT. It specifies CSARVAGGGGGELFF.

This clonotype came up many times. The chain joins TRBV6-5 to TRBJ1-2; D perhaps matches TRBD1 (5 bases). Germline CDR1 is MNHEY and CDR2 is SVGAGI. V dropped 6 bases and J dropped 4 bases, with 18 bases sitting between them. CDR3 length: 15 residues. The DNA for the CDR3 is TGTGCCAGCAGCCCACGGGGGGAGGTTGGCTATGGCTACACCTTC. Its protein is CASSPRGEVGYGYTF.

The genes are TRBV4-1 and TRBJ2-5; 7 bases are a match to TRBD2. Germline CDR1 is MGHRA and CDR2 is YSYEKL. There are 15 residues in the CDR3. With 8 bases clipped from V and 1 base from J, the junction kept 10 bases outside the gene matches. CDR3 sequence: CASSWGGTFQETQYF. The CDR3 coding sequence is TGCGCCAGCTCGTGGGGGGGAACCTTCCAAGAGACCCAGTACTTC.

This clonotype was counted a few times. The rearrangement uses TRBV30 and TRBJ2-7; D unresolved. The germline V gene encodes CDR1 GTSNPN and CDR2 SVGIG (reference sequence). The CDR3 totals 14 residues. The V end lost 1 base, the J end lost 3 bases, and 13 bases lay between the germline ends. CDR3 protein: CAWSGVSRIYEQYF. The CDR3 DNA reads as TGTGCCTGGAGTGGGGTCAGTAGGATCTACGAGCAGTACTTC. Supplemented by reference TRBV30 and TRBJ2-7, the full variable domain reads SQTIHQWPATLVQPVGSPLSLECTVEGTSNPNLYWYRQAAGRGLQLLFYSVGIGQISSEVPQNLSASRPQDRQFILSSKKLLLSDSGFYLCAWSGVSRIYEQYFGPGTRLTVT.